These 10 T cell receptor beta chains were sequenced from one sample in a study of T cell changes during pregnancy in multiple sclerosis. The table came from immunoSEQ multiplex PCR; TCRdb's copy has only in-frame clones and leaves some out. The sample lists roughly 90,000 clones; 80% to 95% were seen once. The sample was peripheral blood, taken before pregnancy. These receptors came from a female donor with multiple sclerosis, enrolled in a pregnancy study.

This rearrangement joins TRBV7-2 to TRBJ1-2; 9 bases agree with TRBD1. The CDR3 length is 14 residues. With V trimmed by 8 bases and J by 8 bases, 12 bases remained unmatched. The germline V gene encodes CDR1 SGHTA and CDR2 FQGNSA. For the CDR3, the DNA is TGTGCCAGCCGCGAACACAGGGGGCTTCGGGGCTACACCTTC. Translating it yields CASREHRGLRGYTF.

The chain employs TRBV20-1 and TRBJ2-7, with D uncertain. Looked up from germline, CDR1 is DFQATT and CDR2 is SNEGSKA (reference sequence). The CDR3 totals 11 residues. V dropped 0 bases and J dropped 5 bases, with 5 bases sitting between them. The CDR3 sequence is CSARDRDEQYF. The CDR3 DNA reads as TGCAGTGCTAGAGATCGGGACGAGCAGTACTTC.

This rearrangement joins TRBV7-3 to TRBJ1-5, with 8 bases that match TRBD1. With 3 bases clipped from V and 5 bases from J, the junction kept 3 bases outside the gene matches. In germline, CDR1 is SGHTA, CDR2 FQGTGA. CDR3 length equals 14 residues. CDR3 region: CASSLQGADQPQHF. CDR3 coding DNA: TGTGCCAGCAGCTTGCAGGGGGCGGATCAGCCCCAGCATTTT.

V usage is TRBV6-1 and J usage is TRBJ1-4; no reliable D call. CDR1 is MNHNS, CDR2 SASEGT, per germline. This CDR3 is built from 14 residues. V was cut by 6 bases and J by 6 bases, with 14 bases left in between. CDR3 in DNA: TGTGCCAGCAGCGACCGGGCGGGATATGAAAAACTGTTTTTT. Translation: CASSDRAGYEKLFF.

V is TRBV7-2 and J is TRBJ1-2; D uncertain. Trimming removed 4 bases from V and 3 bases from J, with 6 bases in between. Germline loops: CDR1 SGHTA, CDR2 FQGNSA. The CDR3 contains 12 residues. The CDR3 spells CASSYTDYGYTF. The CDR3 bases are TGTGCCAGCAGCTATACAGACTATGGCTACACCTTC.

The chain uses TRBV5-4 and TRBJ2-5; TRBD2 matches at 7 bases. Unmatched junction bases numbered 11, after V lost 2 bases and J lost 10 bases. The CDR3 sequence is 14 residues long. Looked up from germline, CDR1 is SGHNT and CDR2 is YYREEE (reference sequence). CDR3 bases: TGTGCCAGCAGCTTCGGCCCTAGCGGAATTAGCCAGTACTTC. Translating it yields CASSFGPSGISQYF.

The genes are TRBV27 and TRBJ2-1; TRBD1 aligns across 11 bases. The CDR3 sequence is 15 residues long. In germline, CDR1 is MNHEY, CDR2 SMNVEV (reference sequence). The J segment lost 5 bases and the V segment lost 6 bases, leaving 6 bases of the junction unmatched. CDR3 nucleotide sequence: TGTGCCAGCAGCTTTGGACAGGGGGCAAACAATGAGCAGTTCTTC. Amino acid sequence: CASSFGQGANNEQFF.

The rearrangement links TRBV25-1 to TRBJ2-7; D is possibly TRBD2 (7 bases). The germline V gene has CDR1 MGHDK and CDR2 SYGVNS. The CDR3 extends over 15 amino acids. V was trimmed by 3 bases and J by 2 bases, leaving 14 bases between them. CDR3 bases: TGTGCCAGCAGTGATCAAGGGGGGGGTCCCTACGAGCAGTACTTC. Translating gives CASSDQGGGPYEQYF.

The chain joins TRBV13 to TRBJ2-2; 8 bases match TRBD1. The germline V gene encodes CDR1 PRHDT and CDR2 FYEKMQ (reference sequence). The V gene end was trimmed by 5 bases and the J gene end by 6 bases; junction bases not matched to a gene: 5. This CDR3 has 14 amino acids. Written as DNA, the CDR3 is TGTGCCAGCAGCACCTTACAGGGGGCCGGGGAGCTGTTTTTT. This sequence encodes CASSTLQGAGELFF.

This clone was found once. The chain couples TRBV15 to TRBJ2-3; TRBD1 agrees at 7 bases. The germline CDR1 and CDR2 sequences are LNHNV and YYDKDF (reference sequence). This CDR3 has 14 residues. With V trimmed by 3 bases and J by 2 bases, 2 bases remained unmatched. DNA for the CDR3: TGTGCCACCAGCAGGACAGGGAACACAGATACGCAGTATTTT. Its translation is CATSRTGNTDTQYF.